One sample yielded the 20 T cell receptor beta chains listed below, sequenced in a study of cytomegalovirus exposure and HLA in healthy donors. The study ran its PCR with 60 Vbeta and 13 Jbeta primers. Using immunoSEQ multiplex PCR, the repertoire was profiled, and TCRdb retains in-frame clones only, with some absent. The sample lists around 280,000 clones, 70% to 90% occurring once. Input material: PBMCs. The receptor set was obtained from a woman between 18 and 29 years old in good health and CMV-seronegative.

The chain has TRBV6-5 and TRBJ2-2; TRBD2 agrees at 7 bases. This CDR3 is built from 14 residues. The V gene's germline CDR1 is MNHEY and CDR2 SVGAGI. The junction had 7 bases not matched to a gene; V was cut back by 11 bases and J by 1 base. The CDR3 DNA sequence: TGTGCCGGGCCCGGCGGGGGGAACACCGGGGAGCTGTTTTTT. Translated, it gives CAGPGGGNTGELFF.

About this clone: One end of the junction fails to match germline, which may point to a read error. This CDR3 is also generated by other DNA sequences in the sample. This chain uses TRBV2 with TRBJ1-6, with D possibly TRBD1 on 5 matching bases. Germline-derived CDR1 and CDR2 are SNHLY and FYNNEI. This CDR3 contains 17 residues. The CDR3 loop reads CASSGQQASSYNSPLHF. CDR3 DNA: TGTGCCAGCAGTGGGCAACAGGCCAGCTCCTATAATTCCCCCCTCCACTTT.

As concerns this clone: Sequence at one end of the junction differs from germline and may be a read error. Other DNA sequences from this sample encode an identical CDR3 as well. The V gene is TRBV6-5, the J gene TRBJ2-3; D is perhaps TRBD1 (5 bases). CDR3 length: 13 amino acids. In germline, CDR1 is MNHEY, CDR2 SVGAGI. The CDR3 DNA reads TGTGCCAGCACCCGGACACCCACAGATACGCAGTACTTT. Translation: CASTRTPTDTQYF.

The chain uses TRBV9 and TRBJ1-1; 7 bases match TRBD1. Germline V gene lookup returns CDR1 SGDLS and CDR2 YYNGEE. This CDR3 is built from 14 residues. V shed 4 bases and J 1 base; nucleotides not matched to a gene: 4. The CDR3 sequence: CASSPRTGNTEAFF. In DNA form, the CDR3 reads TGTGCCAGCAGCCCCAGGACAGGGAACACTGAAGCTTTCTTT. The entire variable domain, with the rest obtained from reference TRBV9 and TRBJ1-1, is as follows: DSGVTQTPKHLITATGQRVTLRCSPRSGDLSVYWYQQSLDQGLQFLIQYYNGEERAKGNILERFSAQQFPDLHSELNLSSLELGDSALYFCASSPRTGNTEAFFGQGTRLTVV.

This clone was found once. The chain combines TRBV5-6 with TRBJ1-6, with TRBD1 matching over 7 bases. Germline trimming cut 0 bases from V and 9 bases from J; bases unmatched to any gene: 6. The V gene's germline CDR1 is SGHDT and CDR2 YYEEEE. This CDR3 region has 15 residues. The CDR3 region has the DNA TGTGCCAGCAGCTTGGGACAGGGAATTACTTCACCCCTCCACTTT. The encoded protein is CASSLGQGITSPLHF.

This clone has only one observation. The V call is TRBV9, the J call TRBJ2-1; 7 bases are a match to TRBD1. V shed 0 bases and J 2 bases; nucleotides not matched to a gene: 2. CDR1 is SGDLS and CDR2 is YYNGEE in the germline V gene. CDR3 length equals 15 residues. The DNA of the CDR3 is TGTGCCAGCAGCGTAGGGCAGGGGGCCTACAATGAGCAGTTCTTC. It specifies CASSVGQGAYNEQFF.

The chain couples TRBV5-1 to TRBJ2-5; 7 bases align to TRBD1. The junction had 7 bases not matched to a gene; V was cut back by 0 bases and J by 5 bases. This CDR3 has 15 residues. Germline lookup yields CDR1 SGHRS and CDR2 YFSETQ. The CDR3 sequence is CASSLAGDSGETQYF. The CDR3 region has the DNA TGCGCCAGCAGCTTGGCCGGGGACAGTGGGGAGACCCAGTACTTC.

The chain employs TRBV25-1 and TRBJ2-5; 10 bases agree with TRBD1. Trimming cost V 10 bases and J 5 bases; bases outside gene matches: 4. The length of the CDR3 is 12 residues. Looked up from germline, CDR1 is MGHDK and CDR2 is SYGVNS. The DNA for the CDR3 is TGTGCCACCGGGGGACAGGGGGAGACCCAGTACTTC. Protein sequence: CATGGQGETQYF.

The CDR3 loop reads CASSYSDTNTEAFF. CDR3 bases: TGTGCCAGCAGTTACTCGGACACGAACACTGAAGCTTTCTTT. The chain employs TRBV6-5 and TRBJ1-1; a weak D match, TRBD1 (5 bases). This CDR3 is 14 amino acids long. Germline V CDR1 and CDR2: MNHEY, SVGAGI. V lost 0 bases, J lost 1 base, and 6 bases lay in between.

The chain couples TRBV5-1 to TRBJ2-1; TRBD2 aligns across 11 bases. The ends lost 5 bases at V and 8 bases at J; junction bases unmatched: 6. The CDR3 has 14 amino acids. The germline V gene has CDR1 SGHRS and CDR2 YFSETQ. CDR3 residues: CASRLAGERDEQFF. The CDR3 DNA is TGCGCCAGCAGACTAGCGGGGGAGAGGGATGAGCAGTTCTTC.

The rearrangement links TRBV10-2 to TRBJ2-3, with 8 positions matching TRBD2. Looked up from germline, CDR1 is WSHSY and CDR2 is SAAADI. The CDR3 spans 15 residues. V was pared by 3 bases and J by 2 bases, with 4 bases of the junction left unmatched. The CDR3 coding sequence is TGCGCCAGCAGTGAAGCGGGGGATCTCACAGATACGCAGTATTTT. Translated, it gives CASSEAGDLTDTQYF.

DNA for the CDR3: TGTGCCACCAGCAGGGGACAGGCGCTTTACGAGCAGTACTTC. Protein sequence: CATSRGQALYEQYF. The V call is TRBV15, the J call TRBJ2-7; 8 bases are shared with TRBD1. Per germline, CDR1 LNHNV and CDR2 YYDKDF (reference sequence). The CDR3 loop spans 14 amino acids. Trimming at V came to 3 bases and at J to 4 bases, leaving 5 bases not matched to a gene.

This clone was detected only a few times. DNA of the CDR3: TGTGCTAGTGGTTTGGGGACAGGGGGGAGACCTGAAGCTTTCTTT. It codes for CASGLGTGGRPEAFF. J is TRBJ1-1 and V is TRBV12-5, with 10 nucleotides matching TRBD1. The CDR3 length is 15 residues. The V gene's germline CDR1 is LGHNT and CDR2 FRNRAP. V lost 1 base to trimming and J lost 6 bases; unmatched junction nucleotides: 5.

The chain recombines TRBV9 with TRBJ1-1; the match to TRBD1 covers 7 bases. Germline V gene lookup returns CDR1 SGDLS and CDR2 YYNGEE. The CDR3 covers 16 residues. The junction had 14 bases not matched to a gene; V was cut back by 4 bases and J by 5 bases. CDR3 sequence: CASSPQQGFVVTEAFF. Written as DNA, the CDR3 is TGTGCCAGCAGCCCGCAACAGGGGTTTGTCGTTACTGAAGCTTTCTTT.

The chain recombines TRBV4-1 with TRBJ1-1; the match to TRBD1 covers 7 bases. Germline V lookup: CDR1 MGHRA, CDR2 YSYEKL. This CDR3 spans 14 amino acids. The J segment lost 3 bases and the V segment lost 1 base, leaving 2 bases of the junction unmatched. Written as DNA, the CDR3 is TGCGCCAGCAGCCAAGCACAGGGGTACACTGAAGCTTTCTTT. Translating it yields CASSQAQGYTEAFF.

CDR3 region: CASSQGRGTEAFF. In nucleotides, the CDR3 is TGTGCCAGCAGCCAGGGCAGGGGAACTGAAGCTTTCTTT. The chain couples TRBV27 to TRBJ1-1; D possibly corresponds to TRBD1 (6 bases). Germline CDR1 is MNHEY and CDR2 is SMNVEV (reference sequence). The CDR3 spans 13 residues. Deletions cut 6 bases from V and 5 bases from J, with 13 bases between.

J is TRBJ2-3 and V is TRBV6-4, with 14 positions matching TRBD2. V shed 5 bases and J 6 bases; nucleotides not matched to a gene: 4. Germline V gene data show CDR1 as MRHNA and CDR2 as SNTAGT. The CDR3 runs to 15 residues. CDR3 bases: TGTGCCAGCAGTTCGACTAGCGGGGGGGCCGATACGCAGTATTTT. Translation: CASSSTSGGADTQYF.

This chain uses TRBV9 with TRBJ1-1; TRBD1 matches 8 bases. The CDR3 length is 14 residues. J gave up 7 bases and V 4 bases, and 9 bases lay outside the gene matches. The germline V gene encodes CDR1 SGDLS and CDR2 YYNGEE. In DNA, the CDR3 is TGTGCCAGCAGCCCTCGGACAGGGTTAGTTGAAGCTTTCTTT. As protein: CASSPRTGLVEAFF.

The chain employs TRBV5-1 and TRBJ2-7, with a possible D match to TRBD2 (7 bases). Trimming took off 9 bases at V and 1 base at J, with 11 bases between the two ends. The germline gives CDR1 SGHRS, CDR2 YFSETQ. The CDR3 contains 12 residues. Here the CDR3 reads CATRGGSYEQYF. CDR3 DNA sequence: TGCGCCACGAGGGGGGGATCCTACGAGCAGTACTTC.

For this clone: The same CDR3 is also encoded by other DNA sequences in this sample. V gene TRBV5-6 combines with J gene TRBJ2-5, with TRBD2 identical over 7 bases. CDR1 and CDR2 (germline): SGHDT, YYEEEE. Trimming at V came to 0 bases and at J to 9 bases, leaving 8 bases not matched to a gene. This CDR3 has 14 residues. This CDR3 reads CASSLEQRGEAQYF. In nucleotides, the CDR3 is TGTGCCAGCAGCTTGGAACAGCGGGGTGAGGCCCAGTACTTC.